This T cell receptor (beta chain) emerged from a study of post-analysis software for immune sequencing data. Carried by the TCR beta cDNA libraries were unique molecular identifiers. The authors obtained roughly 0.5 million cDNA molecules from roughly 1.1 to 9.2 million T cells. TCRdb ran MiXCR on the PCR reads and lists one entry per CDR3 protein. The sample has roughly 200,000 distinct CDR3 sequences, about 30% seen once. As regards this clonotype: The target antigen is unknown.

V was trimmed by 0 bases and J by 4 bases, leaving 17 bases between them. The CDR3 covers 16 residues. Germline CDR1 is DFQATT and CDR2 is SNEGSKA (reference sequence). General study points: Strong co-clustering by F measure was seen for same-batch samples. TRBV segments more frequent in patients than in controls numbered roughly five and included TRBV5-6, TRBV5-1 and TRBV20-1. Multiple sclerosis was associated with a significant reduction in normalized Chao1 diversity relative to controls.

V usage is TRBV20-1 and J usage is TRBJ2-3; D is ambiguous. The receptor comes from a girl aged 2 to 17 with multiple sclerosis. The material sequenced was blood. The CDR3: CSARDPSYQQSDTQYF. CDR3 sequence (DNA): TGCAGTGCTAGAGACCCCTCATACCAACAGTCAGATACGCAGTATTTT.